This T cell receptor beta chain was sequenced during a study of blood T cell repertoires in COVID-19 (dated by TCRdb to 2018 to 2021). Background for the entire study: Samples from collaborators originated in the United States, Italy and Spain and spanned both the acute and convalescent phases of COVID-19. A freely available public database, intended as a resource for researchers studying the immune response to SARS-CoV-2, is where the repertoires were released. The samples were drawn from the first 160 participants of the ongoing ImmuneRACE study and from over a thousand subjects provided by 6 global collaborators. A de-identified subject ID, COVID-19 status, age in years and sex were almost always included in the sample metadata. The prospective study material was composed of cDNA or gDNA derived from T cells, B-cell-depleted T cells, or PBMCs. The dataset comprised deeply sampled blood TCRbeta repertoires from subjects exposed to, actively infected with, or recovered from COVID-19. Where available, HLA class I and class II types were obtained from metadata supplied by the sample provider rather than from assay-based typing. What the research found in general, with its limitations: The amount of clinical and demographic metadata varied by source and participant and was provided uncurated.

One collaborating source in Seattle enrolled patients during active infection and followed them longitudinally through the course of disease. Each collaborating institution followed its own protocols to collect whole blood in K2EDTA tubes. For TCRbeta analysis, collaborators shipped samples as frozen whole blood, isolated PBMCs, or DNA extracted from either of those sample types. TCRbeta CDR3 regions were amplified from genomic DNA by means of the immunoSEQ Assay, a bias-controlled multiplex PCR. In the paper's pipeline: The number of nucleated cells in each sample was estimated from the amplification of reference gene primers within the assay. To quantify the absolute abundance of each unique TCRbeta CDR3 rearrangement, sequence reads were collapsed and filtered. For each sample, productive Simpson clonality was calculated by taking the square root of Simpson's diversity index across productive rearrangements. TCRdb holds this immuneACCESS table with in-frame rearrangements only. Some clones are missing; in checked studies, unresolved V genes explain under half, and the rest has no known cause. V, J and clone size derive from that table, while D and trimming were established from the DNA sequence. The table for this sample lists about 73,000 clones; 77% of them were counted only once. The ten largest make up approximately 2.1% of the sample.

Trimming removed 4 bases from V and 1 base from J, leaving 16 bases between the germline ends. Sequences SNHLY (CDR1) and FYNNEI (CDR2) are obtained from the germline V gene. The CDR3, cysteine through phenylalanine, is 17 amino acids long. Only CDR3 DNA is held: 51 bases, read in frame from base 1. Notes on this clone: The specificity of this receptor is unknown. Base qualities were left out, and no much larger clone turns up one base away.

In this chain, TRBV2 is recombined with TRBJ1-4, with the D gene not confidently named. The receptor's source is a man between 65 and 85 years old with COVID-19, enrolled during active disease. Sequencing input: peripheral blood. This receptor has the CDR3 CASSVQPEKVTNEKLFF. The nucleotide sequence reads as follows: TGTGCCAGCAGTGTACAGCCAGAAAAAGTAACTAATGAAAAACTGTTTTTT. The CDR3 plus the reference TRBV2 and TRBJ1-4 genes for the other parts give the full variable domain: EPEVTQTPSHQVTQMGQEVILRCVPISNHLYFYWYRQILGQKVEFLVSFYNNEISEKSEIFDDQFSVERPDGSNFTLKIRSTKLEDSAMYFCASSVQPEKVTNEKLFFGSGTQLSVL.